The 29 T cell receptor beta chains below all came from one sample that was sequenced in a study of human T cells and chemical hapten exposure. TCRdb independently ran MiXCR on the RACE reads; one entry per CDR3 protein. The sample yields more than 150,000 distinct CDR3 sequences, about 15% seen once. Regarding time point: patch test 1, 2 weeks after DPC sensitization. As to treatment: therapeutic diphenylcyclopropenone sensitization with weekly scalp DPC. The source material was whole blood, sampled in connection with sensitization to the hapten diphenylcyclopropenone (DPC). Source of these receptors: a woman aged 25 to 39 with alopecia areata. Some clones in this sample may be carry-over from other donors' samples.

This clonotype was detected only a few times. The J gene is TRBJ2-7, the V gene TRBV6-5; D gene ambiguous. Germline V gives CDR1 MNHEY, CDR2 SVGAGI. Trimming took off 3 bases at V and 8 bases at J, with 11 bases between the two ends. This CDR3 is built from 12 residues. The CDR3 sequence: CASSYDASQQYF. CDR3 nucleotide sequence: TGTGCCAGCAGTTATGACGCCAGCCAGCAGTACTTC.

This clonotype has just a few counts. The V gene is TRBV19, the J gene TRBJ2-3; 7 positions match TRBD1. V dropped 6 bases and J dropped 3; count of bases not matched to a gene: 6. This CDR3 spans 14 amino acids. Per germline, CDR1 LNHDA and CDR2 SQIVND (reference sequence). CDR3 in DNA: TGTGCCAGTAGATCGACAGGGCGGACAGATACGCAGTATTTT. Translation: CASRSTGRTDTQYF.

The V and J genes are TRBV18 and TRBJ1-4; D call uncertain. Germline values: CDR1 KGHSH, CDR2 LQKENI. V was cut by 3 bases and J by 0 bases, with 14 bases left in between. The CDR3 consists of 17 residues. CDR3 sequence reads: CASSPRPAATTNEKLFF. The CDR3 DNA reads TGTGCCAGCTCACCCCGCCCTGCGGCAACAACTAATGAAAAACTGTTTTTT.

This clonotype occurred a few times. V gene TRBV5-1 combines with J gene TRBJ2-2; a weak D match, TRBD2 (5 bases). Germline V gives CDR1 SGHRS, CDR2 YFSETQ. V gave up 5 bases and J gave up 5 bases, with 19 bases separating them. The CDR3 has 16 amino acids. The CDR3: CASRRAFEVQTGELFF. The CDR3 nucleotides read TGCGCCAGCAGGCGGGCATTCGAGGTACAGACCGGGGAGCTGTTTTTT. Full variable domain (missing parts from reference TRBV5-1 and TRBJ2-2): KAGVTQTPRYLIKTRGQQVTLSCSPISGHRSVSWYQQTPGQGLQFLFEYFSETQRNKGNFPGRFSGRQFSNSRSEMNVSTLELGDSALYLCASRRAFEVQTGELFFGEGSRLTVL.

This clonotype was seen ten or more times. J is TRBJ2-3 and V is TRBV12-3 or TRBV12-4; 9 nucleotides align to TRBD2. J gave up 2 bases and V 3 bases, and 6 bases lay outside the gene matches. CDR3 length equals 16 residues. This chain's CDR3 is CASSFRLAETTDTQYF. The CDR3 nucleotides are TGTGCCAGCAGTTTCCGACTAGCGGAGACCACAGATACGCAGTATTTT.

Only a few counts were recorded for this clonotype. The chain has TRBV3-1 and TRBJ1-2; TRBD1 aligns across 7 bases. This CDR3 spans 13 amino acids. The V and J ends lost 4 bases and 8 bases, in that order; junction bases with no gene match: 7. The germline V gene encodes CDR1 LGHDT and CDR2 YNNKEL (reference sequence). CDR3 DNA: TGTGCCAGCAGCCGTGAGACAGGGACAGGCTACACCTTC. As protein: CASSRETGTGYTF.

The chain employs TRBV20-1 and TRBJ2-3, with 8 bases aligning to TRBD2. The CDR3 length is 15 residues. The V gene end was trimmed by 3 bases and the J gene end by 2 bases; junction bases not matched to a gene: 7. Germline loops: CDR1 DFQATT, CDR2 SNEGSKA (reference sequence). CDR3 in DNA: TGCAGTGCTAGCCTCGGGCGGGGGGCCACAGATACGCAGTATTTT. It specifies CSASLGRGATDTQYF.

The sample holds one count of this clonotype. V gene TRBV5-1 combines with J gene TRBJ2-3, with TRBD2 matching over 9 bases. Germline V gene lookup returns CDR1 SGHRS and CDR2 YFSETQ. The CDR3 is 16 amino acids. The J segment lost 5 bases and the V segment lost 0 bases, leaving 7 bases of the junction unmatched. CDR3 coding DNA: TGCGCCAGCAGCTTGGACAGCGGGGGGCCCCTAGATACGCAGTATTTT. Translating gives CASSLDSGGPLDTQYF. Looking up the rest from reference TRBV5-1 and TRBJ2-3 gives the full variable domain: KAGVTQTPRYLIKTRGQQVTLSCSPISGHRSVSWYQQTPGQGLQFLFEYFSETQRNKGNFPGRFSGRQFSNSRSEMNVSTLELGDSALYLCASSLDSGGPLDTQYFGPGTRLTVL.

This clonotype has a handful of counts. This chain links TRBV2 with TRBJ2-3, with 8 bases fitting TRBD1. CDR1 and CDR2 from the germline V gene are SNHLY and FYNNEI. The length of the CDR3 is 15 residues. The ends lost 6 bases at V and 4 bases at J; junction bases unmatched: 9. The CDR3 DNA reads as TGTGCCAGCAGCGGCCAGGGGGCAATCGCAGATACGCAGTATTTT. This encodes CASSGQGAIADTQYF.

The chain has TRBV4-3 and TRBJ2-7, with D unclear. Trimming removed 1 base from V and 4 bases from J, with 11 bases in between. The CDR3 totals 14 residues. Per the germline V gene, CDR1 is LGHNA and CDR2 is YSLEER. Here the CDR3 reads CASSQGFPGYEQYF. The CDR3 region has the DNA TGCGCCAGCAGCCAAGGGTTCCCCGGGTACGAGCAGTACTTC.

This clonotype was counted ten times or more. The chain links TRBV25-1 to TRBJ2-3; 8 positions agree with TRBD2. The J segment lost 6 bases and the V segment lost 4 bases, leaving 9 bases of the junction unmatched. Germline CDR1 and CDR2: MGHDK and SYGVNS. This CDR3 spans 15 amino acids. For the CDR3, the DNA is TGTGCCAGCAGTGCTCCGCGGGGGGACTTGGATACGCAGTATTTT. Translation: CASSAPRGDLDTQYF.

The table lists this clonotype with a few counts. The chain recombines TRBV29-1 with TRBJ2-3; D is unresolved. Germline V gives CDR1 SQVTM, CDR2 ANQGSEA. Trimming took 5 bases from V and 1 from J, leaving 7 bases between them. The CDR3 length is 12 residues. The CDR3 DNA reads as TGCAGCGTTACTCCGCGCACAGATACGCAGTATTTT. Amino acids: CSVTPRTDTQYF.

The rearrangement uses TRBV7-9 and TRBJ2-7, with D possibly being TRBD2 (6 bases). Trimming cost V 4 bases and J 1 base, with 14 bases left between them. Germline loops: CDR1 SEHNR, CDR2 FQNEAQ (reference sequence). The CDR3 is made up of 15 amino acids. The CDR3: CASSWHRELSYEQYF. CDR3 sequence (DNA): TGTGCCAGCAGCTGGCACCGGGAGCTTTCCTACGAGCAGTACTTC.

The CDR3 loop reads CASSPSEPGGKYF. As DNA, the CDR3 is TGCGCCAGCAGCCCTAGCGAGCCAGGGGGAAAGTATTTT. The chain links TRBV4-3 to TRBJ2-3; D perhaps matches TRBD1 (7 bases). CDR1 is LGHNA and CDR2 is YSLEER in the germline V gene. Trimming stripped 4 bases from V and 13 bases from J, with 18 bases between. The CDR3 is 13 amino acids.

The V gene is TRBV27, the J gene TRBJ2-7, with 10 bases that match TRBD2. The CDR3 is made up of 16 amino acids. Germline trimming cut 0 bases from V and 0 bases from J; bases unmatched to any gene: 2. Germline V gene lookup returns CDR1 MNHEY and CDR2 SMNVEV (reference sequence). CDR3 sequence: CASSLSAGGSSYEQYF. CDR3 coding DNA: TGTGCCAGCAGTTTATCAGCGGGAGGGAGCTCCTACGAGCAGTACTTC.

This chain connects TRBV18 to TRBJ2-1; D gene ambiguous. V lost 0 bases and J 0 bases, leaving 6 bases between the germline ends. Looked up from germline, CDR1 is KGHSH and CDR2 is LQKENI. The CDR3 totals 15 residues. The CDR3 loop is CASSPPWDSYNEQFF. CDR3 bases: TGTGCCAGCTCACCACCATGGGACTCCTACAATGAGCAGTTCTTC.

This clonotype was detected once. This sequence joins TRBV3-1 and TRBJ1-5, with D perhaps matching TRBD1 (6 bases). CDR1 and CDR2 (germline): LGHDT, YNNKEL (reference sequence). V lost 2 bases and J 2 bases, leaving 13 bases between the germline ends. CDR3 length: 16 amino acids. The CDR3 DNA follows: TGTGCCAGCAGCCAACAAATGGGACAAGGCAATCAGCCCCAGCATTTT. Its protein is CASSQQMGQGNQPQHF.

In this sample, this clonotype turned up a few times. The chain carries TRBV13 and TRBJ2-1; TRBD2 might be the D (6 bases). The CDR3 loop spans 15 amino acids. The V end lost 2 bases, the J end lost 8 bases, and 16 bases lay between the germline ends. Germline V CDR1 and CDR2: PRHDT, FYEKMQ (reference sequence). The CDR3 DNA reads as TGTGCCAGCAGCTTAAGGCTAGCGAGAGTTCATGAGCAGTTCTTC. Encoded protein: CASSLRLARVHEQFF.

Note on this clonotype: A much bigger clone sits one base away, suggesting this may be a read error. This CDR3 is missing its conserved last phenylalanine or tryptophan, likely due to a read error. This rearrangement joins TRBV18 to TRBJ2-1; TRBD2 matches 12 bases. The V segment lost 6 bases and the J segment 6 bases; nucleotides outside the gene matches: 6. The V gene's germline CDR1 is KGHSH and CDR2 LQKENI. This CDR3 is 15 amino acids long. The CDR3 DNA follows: TGTGCCAGCTCGGCGACTAGCGGGGGACCCAATGAGCAGTTCCTC. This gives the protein CASSATSGGPNEQFL.

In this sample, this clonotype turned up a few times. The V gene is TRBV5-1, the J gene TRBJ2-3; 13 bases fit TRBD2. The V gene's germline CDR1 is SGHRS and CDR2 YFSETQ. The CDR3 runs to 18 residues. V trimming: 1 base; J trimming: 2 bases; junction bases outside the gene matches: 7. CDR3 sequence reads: CASSLIRTSGGTTDTQYF. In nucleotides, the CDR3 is TGCGCCAGCAGCTTGATTAGGACTAGCGGGGGCACCACAGATACGCAGTATTTT.

In nucleotides, the CDR3 is TGTGCCAGCAGTTCCCCAGCGGGGGACTATGGCTACACCTTC. Protein: CASSSPAGDYGYTF. The chain has TRBV28 and TRBJ1-2; D is possibly TRBD1 (5 bases). V was shortened by 4 bases and J by 3 bases, with 12 bases between the two germline ends. The CDR3 sequence is 14 residues long. Germline CDR1 and CDR2: MDHEN and SYDVKM.

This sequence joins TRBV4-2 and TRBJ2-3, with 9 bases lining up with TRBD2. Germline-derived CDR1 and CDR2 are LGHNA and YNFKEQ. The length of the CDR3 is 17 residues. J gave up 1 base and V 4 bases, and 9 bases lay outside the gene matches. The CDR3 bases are TGTGCCAGCAGCCCTACCTTAGCGGGGGCTGGCACAGATACGCAGTATTTT. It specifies CASSPTLAGAGTDTQYF.

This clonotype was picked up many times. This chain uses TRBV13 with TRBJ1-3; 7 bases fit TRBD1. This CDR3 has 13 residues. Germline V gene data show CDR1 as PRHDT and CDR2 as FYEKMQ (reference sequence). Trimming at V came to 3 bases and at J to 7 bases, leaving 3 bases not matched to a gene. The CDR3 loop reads CASSFDRVNTIYF. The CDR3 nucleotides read TGTGCCAGCAGCTTTGACAGGGTTAACACCATATATTTT.

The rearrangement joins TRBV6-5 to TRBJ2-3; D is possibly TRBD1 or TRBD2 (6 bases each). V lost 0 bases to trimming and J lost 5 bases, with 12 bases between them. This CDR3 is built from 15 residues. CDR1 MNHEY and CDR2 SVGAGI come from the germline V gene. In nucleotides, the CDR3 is TGTGCCAGCAGTTACTCGGGCGGAGGGGGAGATACGCAGTATTTT. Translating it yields CASSYSGGGGDTQYF.

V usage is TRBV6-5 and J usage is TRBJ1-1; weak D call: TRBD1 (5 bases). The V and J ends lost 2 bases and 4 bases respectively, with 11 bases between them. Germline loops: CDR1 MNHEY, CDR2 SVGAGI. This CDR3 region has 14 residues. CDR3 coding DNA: TGTGCCAGCAGTTACGGGGGGTCTGGCACTGAAGCTTTCTTT. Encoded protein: CASSYGGSGTEAFF.

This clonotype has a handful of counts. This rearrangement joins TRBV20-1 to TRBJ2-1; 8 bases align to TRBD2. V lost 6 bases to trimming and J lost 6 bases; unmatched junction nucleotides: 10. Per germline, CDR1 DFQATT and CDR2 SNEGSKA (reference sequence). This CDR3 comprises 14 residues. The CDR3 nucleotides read TGCAGTGCCATAACCGGGACTAGTGCCAATGAGCAGTTCTTC. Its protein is CSAITGTSANEQFF.

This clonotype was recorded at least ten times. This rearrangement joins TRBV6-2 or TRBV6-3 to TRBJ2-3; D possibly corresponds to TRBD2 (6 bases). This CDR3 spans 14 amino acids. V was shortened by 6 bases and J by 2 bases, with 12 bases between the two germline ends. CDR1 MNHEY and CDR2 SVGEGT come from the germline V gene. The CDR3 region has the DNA TGTGCCAGCAGACTAGCAGGAAACACAGATACGCAGTATTTT. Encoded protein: CASRLAGNTDTQYF.

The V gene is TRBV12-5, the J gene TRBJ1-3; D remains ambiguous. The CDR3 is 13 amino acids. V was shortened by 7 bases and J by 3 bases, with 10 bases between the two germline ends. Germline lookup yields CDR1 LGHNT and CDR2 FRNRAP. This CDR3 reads CASAEAFGNTIYF. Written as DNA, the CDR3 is TGTGCTAGTGCGGAAGCCTTTGGAAACACCATATATTTT. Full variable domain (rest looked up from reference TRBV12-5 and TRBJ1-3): DARVTQTPRHKVTEMGQEVTMRCQPILGHNTVFWYRQTMMQGLELLAYFRNRAPLDDSGMPKDRFSAEMPDATLATLKIQPSEPRDSAVYFCASAEAFGNTIYFGEGSWLTVV.

DNA for the CDR3: TGTGCCAGCAGCAAACAGGGGGGAGGCACTGAAGCTTTCTTT. This sequence encodes CASSKQGGGTEAFF. V is TRBV9 and J is TRBJ1-1; the match to TRBD1 covers 8 bases. V shed 4 bases and J 4 bases; nucleotides not matched to a gene: 6. This CDR3 region has 14 residues. Germline assignment: CDR1 SGDLS and CDR2 YYNGEE.